This paragraph covers one T cell receptor beta chain sequence. Its antigen is not identified. These data come from a study of OX40 agonist ivuxolimab in advanced cancers. Germline CDR1 SGHRS, CDR2 YFSETQ. The V and J ends lost 3 bases and 5 bases respectively, with 11 bases between them. The CDR3 extends over 13 amino acids. Study conclusions and caveats: Compared with others, partial responders at 0.1-3.0 mg/kg displayed clonal expansion among the lowest. Specificity for antigen went undetermined in the expanded peripheral T cells.

Here immunoSEQ multiplex PCR was the method, and the copy in TCRdb shows in-frame clones only, minus some. There are 26,000 or so clones in the sample; roughly 90% occur only once, and less than 20% lies in the top ten. This receptor was taken from an adult with an advanced solid tumor such as melanoma, head and neck, liver or kidney cancer. V usage is TRBV5-1 and J usage is TRBJ1-2, with D possibly TRBD1 on 5 matching bases. Material: CD4+ or CD8+ T cells sorted from blood, obtained in a trial of the OX40 agonist ivuxolimab. CDR3 coding DNA: TGCGCCAGCAGCTCTACGGGGGGATATGGCTACACCTTC. Encoded protein: CASSSTGGYGYTF.